The present TCR beta chain was sequenced within a study of cytomegalovirus exposure and HLA in healthy donors. Use of 60 Vbeta and 13 Jbeta primers characterized the PCR. Only in-frame clones appear in the TCRdb table, and some are missing; sequencing was by immunoSEQ multiplex PCR. The data hold around 220,000 clones, with approximately 80% observed a single time. For this clone: Its antigen is unidentified.

Trimming took 4 bases from V and 0 from J, leaving 13 bases between them. The CDR3 covers 15 residues. The germline V gene has CDR1 SGHKS and CDR2 YYEKEE (reference sequence). Study observations and caveats: Based on reports, TCR beta sequences accurately predicted HLA-A and HLA-B alleles for most subjects. There were reportedly fewer N-insertions in an Asian-associated ancestry cluster than the approximately 670-donor mean, in a later analysis.

Source material: PBMCs. J is TRBJ1-1 and V is TRBV5-5; D call uncertain. The receptor comes from a girl aged 2 to 9 in good health and CMV-seronegative. CDR3 region: CASSLGWPLNTEAFF. The CDR3 nucleotides read TGTGCCAGCAGCCTGGGGTGGCCCCTGAACACTGAAGCTTTCTTT.